This TCR beta chain emerged from a study of cytomegalovirus exposure and HLA in healthy donors. The germline V gene encodes CDR1 SGHTA and CDR2 FQGTGA. V was trimmed by 5 bases and J by 2 bases, leaving 3 bases between them. The CDR3 covers 12 residues. Study-wide points: Analysis was performed later, and it showed HLA-associated TCR beta chains to be more clonally expanded than equally common others. Whilst most TCR sequences proved rare, a subset of public TCRs occurred across many donors. Sequencing likely generated an artifact that appeared as a cluster of highly shared sequence variants.

Remarks on this clone: Its antigen is still unknown.

Use of 60 Vbeta and 13 Jbeta primers characterized the PCR. Clones were sequenced by immunoSEQ multiplex PCR, and TCRdb holds only the in-frame ones, with some missing. The sample lists 200,000 or so clones; about 74% were seen once. This TCR was sampled from a middle-aged man in good health and CMV-seronegative. The rearrangement links TRBV7-3 to TRBJ2-2, with D uncertain. The sample was PBMCs. CDR3 coding DNA: TGTGCCAGCAGCCTCAACACCGGGGAGCTGTTTTTT. Translated: CASSLNTGELFF. Filled out from reference TRBV7-3 and TRBJ2-2, the complete variable domain reads GAGVSQTPSNKVTEKGKYVELRCDPISGHTALYWYRQSLGQGPEFLIYFQGTGAADDSGLPNDRFFAVRPEGSVSTLKIQRTERGDSAVYLCASSLNTGELFFGEGSRLTVL.